The T cell receptor beta chain described here comes from a study of cytotoxic CD8 clonotypes in ibrutinib-treated CLL. J was trimmed by 6 bases and V by 3 bases; bases with no gene match: 6. The CDR3 is 14 residues long. From germline, CDR1 is MNHNS and CDR2 SASEGT. Deep sequencing aimed at 1 in 200,000 to 1 in 1 million T cells' resolution. Profiling relied on immunoSEQ multiplex PCR, and the TCRdb table lists in-frame clones only, not all of them. The sample carries 35,000 to 45,000 clones, about 47% recorded once. This TCR derives from a human donor with chronic lymphocytic leukemia. Here the sequenced sample was PBMCs, taken before ibrutinib treatment. The chain is built from TRBV6-1 and TRBJ1-2; TRBD1 matches 8 bases. The CDR3 DNA follows: TGTGCCAGCAGTGACGGGACAGGTCGCGATGGCTACACCTTC. As protein: CASSDGTGRDGYTF.